The 32 T cell receptor beta chains reported below all come from one sample, sequenced in a study of blood T cell repertoires in COVID-19. Profiled with immunoSEQ multiplex PCR; TCRdb holds only in-frame clones, not every one. This sample has roughly 50,000 clones, with 90% found just once. Input material: peripheral blood. The receptors were gathered from a middle-aged woman with active COVID-19.

The V call is TRBV7-2, the J call TRBJ1-5; no firm D call. The germline gives CDR1 SGHTA, CDR2 FQGNSA. The CDR3 is 15 residues long. Trimming stripped 2 bases from V and 5 bases from J, with 13 bases between. CDR3 DNA: TGTGCCAGCAGCTTACGGTCGGGAGGGTATCAGCCCCAGCATTTT. As protein: CASSLRSGGYQPQHF.

This clone was observed once. The CDR3 DNA is TGTGCCAGCAGCCCAACTAGCGGGGGGGCGACAGATACGCAGTATTTT. It codes for CASSPTSGGATDTQYF. V usage is TRBV11-1 and J usage is TRBJ2-3; TRBD2 matches 13 bases. Unmatched junction bases numbered 5, after V lost 5 bases and J lost 3 bases. The CDR3 sequence is 16 residues long. Looked up from germline, CDR1 is SGHAT and CDR2 is FQDESV (reference sequence).

In its sample, this clone was seen once. V is TRBV27 and J is TRBJ2-7; TRBD2 might be the D (7 bases). The ends were cut back, 3 bases at V and 1 base at J, with 13 bases in the middle. The CDR3 loop spans 15 amino acids. Germline V gene data show CDR1 as MNHEY and CDR2 as SMNVEV (reference sequence). DNA for the CDR3: TGTGCCAGCAGTTTGGGCGGGGGCCCTTCCTACGAGCAGTACTTC. Its protein product is CASSLGGGPSYEQYF.

This rearrangement joins TRBV25-1 to TRBJ2-2, with a possible D match to TRBD1 (6 bases). The CDR3 is made up of 15 amino acids. Trimming left V 4 bases short and J 6 bases short, with 15 bases between. Per the germline V gene, CDR1 is MGHDK and CDR2 is SYGVNS. CDR3 bases: TGTGCCAGCAGTGGCCGGACAGCCTATTCCGGGGAGCTGTTTTTT. Amino acids: CASSGRTAYSGELFF.

V and J are TRBV11-3 and TRBJ2-3; 9 positions match TRBD2. Germline V gives CDR1 SGHNT, CDR2 YENEEA. This CDR3 is 16 amino acids long. V was clipped by 4 bases and J by 2 bases; unmatched bases: 7. The CDR3 region has the DNA TGTGCCAGCAGCTCGAGGGCGGGGGGGACCACAGATACGCAGTATTTT. It encodes CASSSRAGGTTDTQYF.

The rearrangement joins TRBV10-3 to TRBJ2-3; the match to TRBD2 covers 9 bases. The CDR3 covers 16 residues. Losses at the gene ends were 4 bases for V and 4 bases for J; bases not matched to a gene: 9. Germline values: CDR1 ENHRY, CDR2 SYGVKD. CDR3 residues: CAISVDGTSTSDTQYF. The CDR3 bases are TGTGCCATCAGTGTAGACGGGACTAGCACCTCAGATACGCAGTATTTT.

The chain is built from TRBV12-5 and TRBJ2-1, with 7 bases lining up with TRBD2. Germline trimming cut 2 bases from V and 9 bases from J; bases unmatched to any gene: 13. The CDR3 loop spans 16 amino acids. Germline V gene sequence: CDR1 LGHNT, CDR2 FRNRAP. CDR3 residues: CASGLTQAGYNAEQFF. CDR3 bases: TGTGCTAGTGGTTTGACCCAAGCGGGATACAATGCTGAGCAGTTCTTC.

The chain combines TRBV19 with TRBJ1-2, with no clear D. The CDR3 runs to 14 residues. Trimming removed 6 bases at V and 4 bases at J, with 15 bases between. Germline V gives CDR1 LNHDA, CDR2 SQIVND (reference sequence). CDR3 DNA: TGTGCCAGTAGCGCCGGAGGGAGTCTCTATGGCTACACCTTC. Translating gives CASSAGGSLYGYTF.

The rearrangement uses TRBV2 and TRBJ2-3; 10 nucleotides agree with TRBD1. The length of the CDR3 is 15 residues. The J segment lost 4 bases and the V segment lost 6 bases, leaving 7 bases of the junction unmatched. Germline lookup yields CDR1 SNHLY and CDR2 FYNNEI. CDR3 residues: CASSRDRGKADTQYF. The CDR3 DNA follows: TGTGCCAGCAGCCGGGACAGGGGAAAGGCAGATACGCAGTATTTT.

The chain uses TRBV3-1 (or the pseudogene TRBV3-2) and TRBJ1-1; TRBD1 agrees at 7 bases. Trimming cost V 4 bases and J 8 bases; bases outside gene matches: 4. Per the germline V gene, CDR1 is LGHDT and CDR2 is YNNKEL (reference sequence). The CDR3 covers 12 residues. The chain's CDR3 is CASSRTQGEAFF. In DNA, the CDR3 is TGTGCCAGCAGCCGAACACAGGGGGAAGCTTTCTTT.

The CDR3 bases are TGTGCCAGCTCACCAACCGGGGGGAGCAATCAGCCCCAGCATTTT. Translated, it gives CASSPTGGSNQPQHF. The chain combines TRBV18 with TRBJ1-5; D might be TRBD1 (5 bases). The germline V and J ends were trimmed by 2 bases and 1 base, with 9 bases remaining between them. The CDR3 totals 15 residues. The germline gives CDR1 KGHSH, CDR2 LQKENI.

The chain joins TRBV7-8 to TRBJ1-5, with D unresolved. The CDR3 contains 15 residues. Per the germline V gene, CDR1 is SGHVS and CDR2 is FQNEAQ. V was trimmed by 5 bases and J by 2 bases, leaving 13 bases between them. The CDR3 DNA is TGTGCCAGCAGCCTCCAACTTGGAGGCAATCAGCCCCAGCATTTT. Protein: CASSLQLGGNQPQHF.

J is TRBJ1-2 and V is TRBV7-9; D possibly corresponds to TRBD1 (6 bases). The CDR3 has 14 residues. Trimming took 6 bases from V and 4 from J, leaving 15 bases between them. Germline CDR1 SEHNR, CDR2 FQNEAQ (reference sequence). The CDR3 DNA reads as TGTGCCAGCAGTCCTTACAGGGCATCCTATGGCTACACCTTC. Encoded protein: CASSPYRASYGYTF.

The V call is TRBV5-4, the J call TRBJ1-1; D gene ambiguous. The CDR3 loop spans 14 amino acids. V lost 0 bases and J 0 bases, leaving 6 bases between the germline ends. Germline values: CDR1 SGHNT, CDR2 YYREEE (reference sequence). The DNA of the CDR3 is TGTGCCAGCAGCTTGGCCCAAATGAACACTGAAGCTTTCTTT. Translation gives CASSLAQMNTEAFF. Looking up the rest from reference TRBV5-4 and TRBJ1-1 gives the full variable domain: ETGVTQSPTHLIKTRGQQVTLRCSSQSGHNTVSWYQQALGQGPQFIFQYYREEENGRGNFPPRFSGLQFPNYSSELNVNALELDDSALYLCASSLAQMNTEAFFGQGTRLTVV.

The chain is built from TRBV5-4 and TRBJ1-4, with D possibly being TRBD1 (5 bases). The germline V gene encodes CDR1 SGHNT and CDR2 YYREEE (reference sequence). Trimming shortened V by 1 base and J by 5 bases, and 9 bases separated the two germline ends. The CDR3 contains 14 residues. CDR3 amino acids: CASSLQGINEKLFF. The CDR3 DNA reads TGTGCCAGCAGCTTGCAGGGTATAAATGAAAAACTGTTTTTT.

V and J are TRBV7-3 and TRBJ1-1; D gene uncertain. The V gene's germline CDR1 is SGHTA and CDR2 FQGTGA. The CDR3 consists of 14 residues. V gave up 5 bases and J gave up 3 bases, with 13 bases separating them. DNA for the CDR3: TGTGCCAGCAGCCCCCCTGCCGGGTACACTGAAGCTTTCTTT. This encodes CASSPPAGYTEAFF.

V is TRBV28 and J is TRBJ2-7, with 9 positions matching TRBD1. With 6 bases clipped from V and 5 bases from J, the junction kept 11 bases outside the gene matches. Germline V CDR1 and CDR2: MDHEN, SYDVKM. The CDR3 length is 15 residues. The CDR3 loop reads CASSPPGQGFHEQYF. CDR3 DNA sequence: TGTGCCAGCAGCCCTCCGGGACAGGGTTTTCACGAGCAGTACTTC.

The J gene is TRBJ1-3, the V gene TRBV3-1 (or the pseudogene TRBV3-2), with a possible D match to TRBD1 (6 bases). This CDR3 has 15 amino acids. Trimming removed 2 bases from V and 2 bases from J, with 10 bases in between. Germline CDR1 LGHDT, CDR2 YNNKEL (reference sequence). CDR3 residues: CASSQMGATGNTIYF. For the CDR3, the DNA is TGTGCCAGCAGCCAAATGGGGGCTACTGGAAACACCATATATTTT.

This clone was seen only once. This chain joins TRBV5-4 and TRBJ2-1; the match to TRBD2 covers 9 bases. This CDR3 comprises 15 residues. CDR1 and CDR2 from the germline V gene are SGHNT and YYREEE (reference sequence). After removal of 2 bases from V and 2 bases from J, the junction contained 2 bases not matched to a gene. This chain's CDR3 is CASSLGGGAYNEQFF. The CDR3, as DNA: TGTGCCAGCAGCTTAGGCGGGGGGGCCTACAATGAGCAGTTCTTC.

The rearrangement links TRBV9 to TRBJ2-3; 10 positions match TRBD2. This CDR3 region has 16 residues. J gave up 5 bases and V 0 bases, and 6 bases lay outside the gene matches. Germline CDR1 and CDR2: SGDLS and YYNGEE. In DNA, the CDR3 is TGTGCCAGCAGCGTAGGACAGCGGGGGGGTGGAGATACGCAGTATTTT. It codes for CASSVGQRGGGDTQYF.

V gene TRBV10-2 combines with J gene TRBJ2-7; unclear D gene. The CDR3 sequence is 11 residues long. Germline lookup yields CDR1 WSHSY and CDR2 SAAADI. Trimming removed 4 bases at V and 2 bases at J, with 3 bases between. The CDR3 DNA reads as TGCGCCAGCAGTGCAACCTACGAGCAGTACTTC. Protein sequence: CASSATYEQYF.

This clone was observed once. J is TRBJ2-2 and V is TRBV2, with D uncertain. Germline CDR1 is SNHLY and CDR2 is FYNNEI. V was shortened by 6 bases and J by 6 bases, with 5 bases between the two germline ends. There are 11 residues in the CDR3. CDR3 protein: CASRSAGELFF. In DNA form, the CDR3 reads TGTGCCAGCAGATCGGCCGGGGAGCTGTTTTTT.

This clone was picked up a small number of times. The V call is TRBV7-9, the J call TRBJ2-7; TRBD2 aligns across 9 bases. Unmatched junction bases numbered 2, after V lost 1 base and J lost 4 bases. The CDR3 extends over 14 amino acids. Germline-derived CDR1 and CDR2 are SEHNR and FQNEAQ (reference sequence). Here the CDR3 DNA reads TGTGCCAGCAGCTTAGGCGGGGGGGAATACGAGCAGTACTTC. Protein sequence: CASSLGGGEYEQYF.

This clone was recorded only once. The chain couples TRBV6-6 to TRBJ1-2; D is ambiguous. CDR3 length equals 17 residues. The germline V gene has CDR1 MNHNY and CDR2 SVGAGI (reference sequence). With 7 bases removed from V and 4 bases from J, the gap between germline ends came to 25 bases. CDR3: CASNRGFYQARSYGYTF. DNA for the CDR3: TGTGCCAGCAATCGCGGCTTCTACCAGGCCAGATCCTATGGCTACACCTTC.

V is TRBV5-1 and J is TRBJ1-1, with TRBD1 matching 7 bases. Per the germline V gene, CDR1 is SGHRS and CDR2 is YFSETQ. CDR3 length equals 13 residues. After removal of 2 bases from V and 3 bases from J, the junction contained 1 base not matched to a gene. CDR3 protein: CASSFDRDTEAFF. DNA of the CDR3: TGCGCCAGCAGCTTCGACAGGGACACTGAAGCTTTCTTT.

The chain carries TRBV19 and TRBJ1-5; 10 bases map to TRBD1. Germline V gene data show CDR1 as LNHDA and CDR2 as SQIVND (reference sequence). The J segment lost 6 bases and the V segment lost 3 bases, leaving 2 bases of the junction unmatched. This CDR3 is 14 amino acids long. The CDR3 nucleotides read TGTGCCAGTAGTATCGGACAGGGGGGTCAGCCCCAGCATTTT. Translated, it gives CASSIGQGGQPQHF.

This chain joins TRBV6-1 and TRBJ2-7; D possibly corresponds to TRBD2 (5 bases). CDR1 MNHNS and CDR2 SASEGT come from the germline V gene. This CDR3 region has 12 residues. Trimming took 3 bases from V and 6 from J, leaving 9 bases between them. DNA of the CDR3: TGTGCCAGCAGTGACCCTAGCCTCGAGCAGTACTTC. As protein: CASSDPSLEQYF.

The gene calls are TRBV5-1 and TRBJ2-2; 8 bases are shared with TRBD2. The CDR3 consists of 15 residues. Losses at the gene ends were 4 bases for V and 6 bases for J; bases not matched to a gene: 8. CDR1 and CDR2 (germline): SGHRS, YFSETQ. The CDR3 is CASSPGTRQAGELFF. CDR3 bases: TGCGCCAGCAGCCCGGGGACTAGACAGGCCGGGGAGCTGTTTTTT.

J is TRBJ1-2 and V is TRBV7-8; TRBD1 agrees at 8 bases. CDR3 size: 14 residues. V was clipped by 0 bases and J by 8 bases; unmatched bases: 5. The V gene's germline CDR1 is SGHVS and CDR2 FQNEAQ. The CDR3 bases are TGTGCCAGCAGCTTAGCGGACAGGGAGTTCGGCTACACCTTC. Translation gives CASSLADREFGYTF.

The chain recombines TRBV6-1 with TRBJ1-2; D remains ambiguous. Germline CDR1 reads MNHNS; CDR2 reads SASEGT. Trimming cost V 3 bases and J 6 bases, with 11 bases left between them. The CDR3 runs to 13 residues. The DNA of the CDR3 is TGTGCCAGCAGTGATTTGGGCAGGAATGGCTACACCTTC. This sequence encodes CASSDLGRNGYTF.

This chain links TRBV21-1 with TRBJ2-7; the DNA was not used to check the table's D call, TRBD1. TRBV21-1 is described as a pseudogene. This CDR3 region has 20 residues. This CDR3 is CASSKMPPDTHPKITYEQYF. CDR3 nucleotides: TGTGCCAGCAGCAAAATGCCCCCAGACACGCACCCAAAAATTACCTACGAGCAGTACTTC.

The chain employs TRBV5-1 and TRBJ1-3; no definite D call. The CDR3 extends over 15 amino acids. V was trimmed by 4 bases and J by 0 bases, leaving 11 bases between them. CDR1 is SGHRS and CDR2 is YFSETQ in the germline V gene. CDR3: CASSREPYSGNTIYF. The DNA of the CDR3 is TGCGCCAGCAGCCGCGAGCCCTACTCTGGAAACACCATATATTTT.